This passage covers 14 T cell receptor beta chains from one sample sequenced in a study of cytomegalovirus exposure and HLA in healthy donors. PCR was performed using 60 Vbeta and 13 Jbeta primers. The table came from immunoSEQ multiplex PCR; TCRdb's copy has only in-frame clones and leaves some out. The table has 95,000 to 110,000 clones, approximately 76% seen once; the top ten hold about 5.4%. Sequencing was carried out using PBMCs. All receptors come from a woman under 30 in good health and CMV-seropositive.

The chain joins TRBV11-2 to TRBJ1-5; D is uncertain. Trimming left V 4 bases short and J 6 bases short, with 13 bases between. The germline gives CDR1 SGHAT, CDR2 FQNNGV. This CDR3 is built from 14 residues. CDR3 protein: CASSYDQASQPQHF. CDR3 sequence (DNA): TGTGCCAGCAGCTACGACCAGGCGTCTCAGCCCCAGCATTTT.

J is TRBJ2-7 and V is TRBV15; 12 bases agree with TRBD2. The CDR3 totals 15 residues. Per germline, CDR1 LNHNV and CDR2 YYDKDF (reference sequence). V shed 0 bases and J 4 bases; nucleotides not matched to a gene: 1. The DNA of the CDR3 is TGTGCCACCAGCAGAGATCTAGCGGGAGGGTACGAGCAGTACTTC. Translating it yields CATSRDLAGGYEQYF. The variable domain in full, with the rest retrieved from reference TRBV15 and TRBJ2-7, is DAMVIQNPRYQVTQFGKPVTLSCSQTLNHNVMYWYQQKSSQAPKLLFHYYDKDFNNEADTPDNFQSRRPNTSFCFLDIRSPGLGDTAMYLCATSRDLAGGYEQYFGPGTRLTVT.

The chain links TRBV6-1 to TRBJ1-5; 7 bases are shared with TRBD1. The V and J ends lost 6 bases and 2 bases, in that order; junction bases with no gene match: 4. CDR1 is MNHNS, CDR2 SASEGT, per germline. The CDR3 sequence is 14 residues long. Here the CDR3 reads CASRPQGGNQPQHF. In nucleotides, the CDR3 is TGTGCCAGCAGGCCCCAGGGGGGCAATCAGCCCCAGCATTTT.

The gene calls are TRBV7-8 and TRBJ2-1; the D gene is possibly TRBD1 (5 bases). Per germline, CDR1 SGHVS and CDR2 FQNEAQ. V gave up 1 base and J gave up 1 base, with 8 bases separating them. The CDR3 is made up of 15 amino acids. The CDR3 sequence is CASSLGQGSYNEQFF. CDR3 nucleotides: TGTGCCAGCAGCTTAGGCCAGGGATCCTACAATGAGCAGTTCTTC.

The chain links TRBV9 to TRBJ2-7; weak D call: TRBD2 (6 bases). CDR3 length: 14 amino acids. Germline V gene lookup returns CDR1 SGDLS and CDR2 YYNGEE. V lost 4 bases and J lost 7, with 18 bases in between. CDR3 coding DNA: TGTGCCAGCAGCCCTTCGGGTTACGGGAGAGAGCAGTACTTC. Translating it yields CASSPSGYGREQYF.

This clone came up once. The rearrangement links TRBV7-3 to TRBJ2-2, with 7 bases that match TRBD1. CDR3 length: 14 amino acids. V shed 4 bases and J 4 bases; nucleotides not matched to a gene: 3. The germline CDR1 and CDR2 sequences are SGHTA and FQGTGA. The CDR3 sequence: CASSSQGFTGELFF. CDR3 nucleotides: TGTGCCAGCAGCTCACAGGGGTTCACCGGGGAGCTGTTTTTT.

CDR3 residues: CASSLELAGGSYEQYF. The CDR3 coding sequence is TGTGCCAGCAGCTTAGAACTAGCGGGAGGGTCCTACGAGCAGTACTTC. The rearrangement links TRBV7-8 to TRBJ2-7, with 13 nucleotides matching TRBD2. Germline V gives CDR1 SGHVS, CDR2 FQNEAQ. The junction had 1 base not matched to a gene; V was cut back by 1 base and J by 1 base. This CDR3 spans 16 amino acids.

This chain joins TRBV18 and TRBJ2-1; D remains ambiguous. CDR1 KGHSH and CDR2 LQKENI come from the germline V gene. This CDR3 region has 13 residues. Trimming left V 3 bases short and J 6 bases short, with 9 bases between. CDR3 nucleotides: TGTGCCAGCTCACCTTTGTTAGTCAATGAGCAGTTCTTC. This sequence encodes CASSPLLVNEQFF. The full variable domain, in which reference TRBV18 and TRBJ2-1 provide the parts outside the CDR3, is NAGVMQNPRHLVRRRGQEARLRCSPMKGHSHVYWYRQLPEEGLKFMVYLQKENIIDESGMPKERFSAEFPKEGPSILRIQQVVRGDSAAYFCASSPLLVNEQFFGPGTRLTVL.

This chain joins TRBV6-5 and TRBJ2-5; D may be TRBD2 (6 bases). Between the trimmed V and J ends, which lost 11 bases and 2 bases, there was a span of 12 bases. Germline V CDR1 and CDR2: MNHEY, SVGAGI. The CDR3 totals 12 residues. The CDR3 here is CAVRSGQETQYF. CDR3 DNA: TGTGCCGTAAGAAGCGGGCAAGAGACCCAGTACTTC.

The rearrangement links TRBV7-3 to TRBJ2-1, with 13 bases identical to TRBD2. CDR1 and CDR2 (germline): SGHTA, FQGTGA. There are 17 residues in the CDR3. The junction had 8 bases not matched to a gene; V was cut back by 4 bases and J by 5 bases. For the CDR3, the DNA is TGTGCCAGCAGCTCTCAAGGACTAGCGGGAGTTGACAATGAGCAGTTCTTC. Amino acids: CASSSQGLAGVDNEQFF.

V usage is TRBV4-1 and J usage is TRBJ1-4; 11 nucleotides agree with TRBD1. The V and J ends lost 5 bases and 4 bases, in that order; junction bases with no gene match: 9. The CDR3 covers 17 residues. Germline values: CDR1 MGHRA, CDR2 YSYEKL. The chain's CDR3 is CASSGWTGGVGNEKLFF. CDR3 sequence (DNA): TGCGCCAGCAGCGGTTGGACAGGGGGCGTAGGTAATGAAAAACTGTTTTTT.

The rearrangement links TRBV30 to TRBJ1-2, with a weak D call TRBD1 (6 bases). The CDR3 loop spans 17 amino acids. V was trimmed by 0 bases and J by 4 bases, leaving 21 bases between them. CDR1 is GTSNPN, CDR2 SVGIG, per germline (reference sequence). CDR3 residues: CAWSVQGSVGGGYGYTF. CDR3 coding DNA: TGTGCCTGGAGTGTACAGGGATCGGTAGGCGGGGGCTATGGCTACACCTTC.

The chain couples TRBV7-9 to TRBJ2-5; TRBD2 is a possible D gene (6 bases). V lost 0 bases to trimming and J lost 5 bases, with 13 bases between them. This CDR3 comprises 15 residues. Looked up from germline, CDR1 is SEHNR and CDR2 is FQNEAQ (reference sequence). CDR3 protein: CASSLAGGSWETQYF. DNA for the CDR3: TGTGCCAGCAGCTTAGCGGGGGGATCATGGGAGACCCAGTACTTC.

The V gene is TRBV2, the J gene TRBJ2-7; 10 bases line up with TRBD2. Looked up from germline, CDR1 is SNHLY and CDR2 is FYNNEI. Trimming cost V 0 bases and J 2 bases; bases outside gene matches: 4. This CDR3 has 16 residues. CDR3 loop: CASSEASGLAAYEQYF. The CDR3 DNA reads as TGTGCCAGCAGTGAAGCAAGCGGACTAGCGGCCTACGAGCAGTACTTC.